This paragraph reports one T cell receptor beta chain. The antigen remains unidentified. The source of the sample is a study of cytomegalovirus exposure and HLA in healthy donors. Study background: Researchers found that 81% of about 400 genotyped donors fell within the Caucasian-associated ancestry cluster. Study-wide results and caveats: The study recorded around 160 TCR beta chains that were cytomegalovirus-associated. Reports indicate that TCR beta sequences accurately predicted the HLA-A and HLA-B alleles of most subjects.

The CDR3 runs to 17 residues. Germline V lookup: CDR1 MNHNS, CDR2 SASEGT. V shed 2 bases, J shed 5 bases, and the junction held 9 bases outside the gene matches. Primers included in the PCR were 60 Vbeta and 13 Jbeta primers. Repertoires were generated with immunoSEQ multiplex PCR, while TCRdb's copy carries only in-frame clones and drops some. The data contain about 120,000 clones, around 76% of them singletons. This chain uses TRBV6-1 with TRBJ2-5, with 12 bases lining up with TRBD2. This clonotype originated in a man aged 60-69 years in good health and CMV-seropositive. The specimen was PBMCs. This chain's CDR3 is CASSERASGGVRETQYF. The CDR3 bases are TGTGCCAGCAGTGAACGGGCTAGCGGGGGGGTTCGGGAGACCCAGTACTTC.